The 12 T cell receptor beta chains below were found in one sample sequenced in a study of blood T cells in healthy people across ages. It was with a sample-barcoded 5' primer and a J-beta primer mix that a second PCR of about 6 to 11 cycles was run. In TCRdb, the 5' RACE reads were re-called with MiXCR into one record per CDR3 protein. Among fewer than 900,000 distinct CDR3 sequences listed, 49% were seen once. The sample taken for sequencing was blood. The receptors derive from a woman in her fifties or sixties in good health.

This clonotype was seen ten or more times. V and J are TRBV4-3 and TRBJ2-1, with D possibly being TRBD2 (6 bases). The CDR3 contains 17 residues. Germline assignment: CDR1 LGHNA and CDR2 YSLEER. V was pared by 0 bases and J by 0 bases, with 12 bases between. The CDR3: CASSQELALSSYNEQFF. The CDR3 region has the DNA TGCGCCAGCAGCCAAGAACTAGCTCTTAGCTCCTACAATGAGCAGTTCTTC.

This clonotype was counted a few times. The chain has TRBV25-1 and TRBJ2-5; D is unresolved. CDR1 MGHDK and CDR2 SYGVNS come from the germline V gene. With 5 bases removed from V and 5 bases from J, the gap between germline ends came to 6 bases. CDR3 length: 11 residues. In DNA, the CDR3 is TGTGCCAGCAGTACGTTTGAGACCCAGTACTTC. Translated: CASSTFETQYF.

The CDR3, as DNA: TGTGCCAGTGCACTCTCTCAAGAGACCCAGTACTTC. Residues: CASALSQETQYF. The rearrangement uses TRBV2 and TRBJ2-5; unclear D gene. The germline V gene has CDR1 SNHLY and CDR2 FYNNEI. With 9 bases removed from V and 2 bases from J, the gap between germline ends came to 10 bases. This CDR3 has 12 residues.

This rearrangement joins TRBV7-2 to TRBJ2-2, with a weak D call TRBD2 (6 bases). The CDR3 extends over 16 amino acids. V was trimmed by 5 bases and J by 0 bases, leaving 13 bases between them. Germline V lookup: CDR1 SGHTA, CDR2 FQGNSA. CDR3 nucleotide sequence: TGTGCCAGCAGCCCAAGGGGCGGGACGAACACCGGGGAGCTGTTTTTT. Translating it yields CASSPRGGTNTGELFF.

The table lists this clonotype with a few counts. The chain uses TRBV6-2 or TRBV6-3 and TRBJ2-3, with 12 bases fitting TRBD2. CDR3 size: 19 residues. CDR1 and CDR2 from the germline V gene are MNHEY and SVGEGT. J gave up 2 bases and V 8 bases, and 17 bases lay outside the gene matches. The CDR3 bases are TGTGCCAGCCCGAATAGCCGACTAGCGGGAGTCGGCGTCACAGATACGCAGTATTTT. As protein: CASPNSRLAGVGVTDTQYF.

This clonotype was counted only a few times. The chain uses TRBV20-1 and TRBJ2-5; 7 bases fit TRBD2. The CDR3 has 13 residues. In germline, CDR1 is DFQATT, CDR2 SNEGSKA (reference sequence). This CDR3 is CTTLVSGTETQYF. The CDR3 bases are TGCACCACCCTAGTCAGCGGGACTGAGACCCAGTACTTC.

This clonotype was observed once. The chain carries TRBV9 and TRBJ2-7; TRBD2 matches at 11 bases. Trimming removed 3 bases from V and 7 bases from J; junction bases left unmatched: 9. The CDR3 covers 15 residues. CDR1 SGDLS and CDR2 YYNGEE come from the germline V gene. The DNA of the CDR3 is TGTGCCAGCAGCGATAGCGGGAGGGCCGACAATGAGCAGTACTTC. Translating gives CASSDSGRADNEQYF.

This clonotype turned up a few times. The rearrangement uses TRBV20-1 and TRBJ2-1; 7 bases match TRBD2. The CDR3 contains 14 residues. Per germline, CDR1 DFQATT and CDR2 SNEGSKA (reference sequence). J gave up 2 bases and V 0 bases, and 1 base lay outside the gene matches. The CDR3 nucleotides are TGCAGTGCTAGAGAGCTAGCGGCCTACAATGAGCAGTTCTTC. As protein: CSARELAAYNEQFF.

The chain couples TRBV28 to TRBJ2-7, with 9 nucleotides matching TRBD2. V was pared by 5 bases and J by 5 bases, with 4 bases of the junction left unmatched. Germline CDR1 MDHEN, CDR2 SYDVKM. This CDR3 spans 13 amino acids. CDR3 nucleotides: TGTGCCAGCAGTCGGATAGCGGGAGACGAGCAGTACTTC. Protein sequence: CASSRIAGDEQYF.

The genes are TRBV5-1 and TRBJ2-7; D might be TRBD2 (5 bases). The CDR3 has 16 residues. The V end was cut by 1 base, the J end by 0 bases, with 14 bases between. CDR1 is SGHRS, CDR2 YFSETQ, per germline. The CDR3 nucleotides are TGCGCCAGCAGCTTGTATCCGGAGGAGAGCTCCTACGAGCAGTACTTC. Translating it yields CASSLYPEESSYEQYF.

The chain is built from TRBV20-1 and TRBJ2-1; 13 nucleotides match TRBD2. The CDR3 has 18 amino acids. V lost 3 bases, J lost 10 bases, and 18 bases stayed unmatched. The germline V gene encodes CDR1 DFQATT and CDR2 SNEGSKA (reference sequence). The CDR3 reads CSARHILAGGLRASEQFF. In DNA form, the CDR3 reads TGCAGTGCTAGGCACATACTAGCGGGAGGGTTAAGGGCAAGCGAGCAGTTCTTC.

The rearrangement joins TRBV5-1 to TRBJ2-4, with D tentatively TRBD1 (7 bases). Germline V gene sequence: CDR1 SGHRS, CDR2 YFSETQ. The CDR3 loop spans 15 amino acids. Between the trimmed V and J ends, which lost 1 base and 13 bases, there was a span of 21 bases. The CDR3 region has the DNA TGCGCCAGCAGCTTGACCGGGACAGTCGGGGAGGAGCAGTACTTC. Amino acid sequence: CASSLTGTVGEEQYF.